Listed below are T cell receptor beta chains from one sample, sequenced in a study of human T cells and chemical hapten exposure. TCRdb analysed the RACE reads with MiXCR anew, one entry per CDR3 protein. The table has almost 35,000 distinct CDR3 sequences, about 9.4% seen once; the top ten hold less than 35%. The sample consisted of whole blood, taken in connection with sensitization to the hapten diphenylcyclopropenone (DPC). These receptors were taken from a man in his forties or fifties with alopecia areata. Some clones in this sample may be carry-over from other donors' samples. Each CDR3 is given with its conserved first and last residue.

>TRBJ2-1|TRBV20-1
CSAYSGREVHEQFF
>TRBJ1-1|TRBV28
CASSLFLRGEAFF
>TRBJ2-2|TRBV4-1
CASSQGQGNTGELFF
>TRBJ2-3|TRBV12-3/TRBV12-4
CASGLLAGATDTQYF
>TRBJ2-5|TRBV10-3
CAIAGTAQETQYF
>TRBJ2-1|TRBV20-1
CSARTSGINIEQFF
>TRBJ1-5|TRBV9
CASSRTGSPNQPQHF
>TRBJ2-3|TRBV9
CASSVSVGASTDTQYF
>TRBJ2-3|TRBV20-1
CSAQGTSQSDTQYF
>TRBJ1-5|TRBV3-1
CASSQGRRGIGNQPQHF
>TRBJ2-1|TRBV28
CASKPQGTSAYNEQFF
>TRBJ2-1|TRBV6-5
CASSSGTGYNEQFF
>TRBJ1-1|TRBV5-1
CASSLTGGDTEAFF
>TRBJ1-5|TRBV4-3
CASSQDWTRGQPQHF
>TRBJ2-1|TRBV4-2
CASSQDGASGRAFGFF
>TRBJ2-5|TRBV28
CASSTRLANQETQYF